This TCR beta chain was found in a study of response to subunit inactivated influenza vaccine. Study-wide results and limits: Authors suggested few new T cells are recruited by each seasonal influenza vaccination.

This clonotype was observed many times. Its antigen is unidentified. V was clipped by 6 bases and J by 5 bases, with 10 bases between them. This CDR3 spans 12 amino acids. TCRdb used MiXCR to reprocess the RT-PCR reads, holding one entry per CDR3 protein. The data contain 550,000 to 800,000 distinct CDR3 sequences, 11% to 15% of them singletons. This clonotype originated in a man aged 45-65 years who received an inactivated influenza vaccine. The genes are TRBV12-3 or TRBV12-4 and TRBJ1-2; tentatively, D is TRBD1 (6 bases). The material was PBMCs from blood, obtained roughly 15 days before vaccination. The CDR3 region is CASSEDSYGYTF. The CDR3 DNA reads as TGTGCCAGCAGCGAGGACAGTTATGGCTACACCTTC.